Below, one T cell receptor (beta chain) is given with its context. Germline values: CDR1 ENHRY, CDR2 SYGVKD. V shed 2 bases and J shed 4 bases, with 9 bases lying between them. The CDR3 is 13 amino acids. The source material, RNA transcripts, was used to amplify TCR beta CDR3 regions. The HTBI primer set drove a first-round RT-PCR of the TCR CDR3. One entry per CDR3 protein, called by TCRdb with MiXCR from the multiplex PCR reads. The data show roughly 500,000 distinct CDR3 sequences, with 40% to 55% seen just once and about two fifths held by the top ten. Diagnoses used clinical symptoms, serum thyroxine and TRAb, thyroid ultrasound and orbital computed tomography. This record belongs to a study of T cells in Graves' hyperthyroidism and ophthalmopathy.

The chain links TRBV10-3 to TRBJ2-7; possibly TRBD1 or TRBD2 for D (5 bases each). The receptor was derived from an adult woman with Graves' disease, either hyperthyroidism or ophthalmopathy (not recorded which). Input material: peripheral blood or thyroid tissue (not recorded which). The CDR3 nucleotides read TGTGCCATCAGTGAGATTTGGGGGTACGAGCAGTACTTC. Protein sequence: CAISEIWGYEQYF.